Shown below are 14 T cell receptor beta chains from a single sample sequenced in a study of T cells in Graves' hyperthyroidism and ophthalmopathy. RNA transcripts were the template for amplifying TCR beta CDR3 regions. HTBI primers were the set used in a first-round RT-PCR of the TCR CDR3. TCRdb analysed the multiplex PCR reads with MiXCR anew, one entry per CDR3 protein. The sample lists a few hundred thousand distinct CDR3 sequences; 15% to 19% were seen once. Material for sequencing was blood. These receptors were taken from a woman aged 18-29 years with Graves' hyperthyroidism.

This clonotype was seen at least ten times. The chain joins TRBV6-1 to TRBJ2-1; 13 positions match TRBD2. V lost 6 bases, J lost 8 bases, and 16 bases stayed unmatched. Germline loops: CDR1 MNHNS, CDR2 SASEGT. The CDR3 sequence is 18 residues long. The CDR3 DNA reads TGTGCCAGCAGAGCGGGACTAGCGGGGTACGGCCTCTTTGATGAGCAGTTCTTC. Translating gives CASRAGLAGYGLFDEQFF.

The J gene is TRBJ2-5, the V gene TRBV5-6; TRBD2 agrees at 9 bases. The CDR3 is 13 residues long. Germline loops: CDR1 SGHDT, CDR2 YYEEEE. V was clipped by 3 bases and J by 5 bases; unmatched bases: 2. CDR3 protein: CASSSLAGETQYF. The CDR3 region has the DNA TGTGCCAGCAGCTCACTAGCGGGTGAGACCCAGTACTTC.

This clonotype was seen repeatedly, ten times or more. V usage is TRBV6-2 or TRBV6-3 and J usage is TRBJ2-1; D is uncertain. CDR1 is MNHEY, CDR2 SVGEGT, per germline. Trimming took off 0 bases at V and 8 bases at J, with 17 bases between the two ends. CDR3 length equals 16 residues. CDR3 sequence (DNA): TGTGCCAGCAGTTACTCGATCCTAGAGGCTTGGGATGAGCAGTTCTTC. Translated: CASSYSILEAWDEQFF.

This clonotype was seen at least ten times. The rearrangement links TRBV20-1 to TRBJ1-2; D gene ambiguous. Trimming left V 7 bases short and J 0 bases short, with 12 bases between. CDR1 is DFQATT, CDR2 SNEGSKA, per germline (reference sequence). The CDR3 totals 13 residues. The CDR3 loop reads CSGTGPANYGYTF. In nucleotides, the CDR3 is TGCAGTGGGACGGGCCCAGCTAACTATGGCTACACCTTC.

V gene TRBV6-5 combines with J gene TRBJ2-7; 7 bases map to TRBD2. V gave up 0 bases and J gave up 4 bases; unmatched junction bases: 3. Germline lookup yields CDR1 MNHEY and CDR2 SVGAGI. The length of the CDR3 is 14 residues. CDR3 sequence reads: CASSYSGEGYEQYF. The DNA for the CDR3 is TGTGCCAGCAGTTACTCCGGGGAGGGGTACGAGCAGTACTTC.

This clonotype was observed once. This could be a read error, since a much larger clone is one nucleotide away. This chain joins TRBV7-2 and TRBJ2-1; a weak D match, TRBD1 (6 bases). The CDR3 runs 15 residues. The V gene lost 5 bases and the J gene lost 0 bases, with 11 bases spanning the gap. CDR1 is SGHTA and CDR2 is FQGNSA in the germline V gene. The CDR3 bases are TGTGCCAGCAGCCCGGACAGAAGCTCCTACAATGAGCAGTTCTTC. It codes for CASSPDRSSYNEQFF. The full variable domain, its missing parts supplied by reference TRBV7-2 and TRBJ2-1, is GAGVSQSPSNKVTEKGKDVELRCDPISGHTALYWYRQSLGQGLEFLIYFQGNSAPDKSGLPSDRFSAERTGGSVSTLTIQRTQQEDSAVYLCASSPDRSSYNEQFFGPGTRLTVL.

In the case of this clonotype: A read error may be the cause here, since a much bigger clone is one base away. The rearrangement uses TRBV5-1 and TRBJ1-5, with a possible D match to TRBD1 (5 bases). This CDR3 has 15 residues. CDR1 SGHRS and CDR2 YFSETQ come from the germline V gene. The CDR3 DNA reads as TGCGCCAGCAGCCCCTGGGGGGTCCTCAATCAGCCCCAGCGTTTT. Translation gives CASSPWGVLNQPQRF.

This clonotype was picked up many times. The chain employs TRBV30 and TRBJ2-7; possible D gene TRBD1, 5 bases. CDR3 length equals 13 residues. Germline CDR1 GTSNPN, CDR2 SVGIG (reference sequence). Trimming pared 2 bases from V and 6 bases from J, leaving 14 bases between. The CDR3 is CAWSITGFREQYF. The CDR3 region has the DNA TGTGCCTGGAGTATCACAGGTTTTCGCGAGCAGTACTTC.

This clonotype was seen repeatedly, ten times or more. The gene calls are TRBV12-3 or TRBV12-4 and TRBJ2-1, with TRBD1 identical over 9 bases. V shed 5 bases and J 7 bases; nucleotides not matched to a gene: 12. This CDR3 is 16 amino acids long. In nucleotides, the CDR3 is TGTGCCAGCAGTCCCCACCGGGACAGGGCGTATAATGAGCAGTTCTTC. This sequence encodes CASSPHRDRAYNEQFF.

V usage is TRBV6-4 and J usage is TRBJ2-5, with TRBD1 matching 8 bases. The germline V gene encodes CDR1 MRHNA and CDR2 SNTAGT. V gave up 2 bases and J gave up 13 bases; unmatched junction bases: 18. The CDR3 is made up of 16 amino acids. The CDR3 reads CASSDPPDRGRPPWYF. The CDR3 region has the DNA TGTGCCAGCAGTGACCCCCCTGACAGGGGCCGCCCGCCCTGGTACTTC.

The chain joins TRBV7-9 to TRBJ2-7; D possibly corresponds to TRBD1 (6 bases). CDR3 length: 14 residues. Trimming removed 6 bases at V and 5 bases at J, with 17 bases between. Germline V gene lookup returns CDR1 SEHNR and CDR2 FQNEAQ (reference sequence). The CDR3 spells CASSGGRGRDEQYF. Here the CDR3 DNA reads TGTGCCAGCAGTGGGGGCAGGGGAAGGGACGAGCAGTACTTC.

This clonotype was seen ten or more times. The chain employs TRBV12-3 or TRBV12-4 and TRBJ1-5; 9 bases line up with TRBD1. Trimming cost V 4 bases and J 7 bases; bases outside gene matches: 5. The CDR3 is 14 amino acids. CDR3 in amino acids: CASSWTGDRQPQHF. The DNA of the CDR3 is TGTGCCAGCAGTTGGACAGGGGATAGACAGCCCCAGCATTTT.

This clonotype was counted only a few times. J is TRBJ1-1 and V is TRBV6-1; D is possibly TRBD1 (5 bases). The V end lost 5 bases, the J end lost 1 base, and 8 bases lay between the germline ends. CDR3 length: 13 residues. In germline, CDR1 is MNHNS, CDR2 SASEGT. The CDR3 is CASSYTGNTEAFF. In nucleotides, the CDR3 is TGTGCCAGCAGTTATACAGGGAACACTGAAGCTTTCTTT.

V usage is TRBV6-1 and J usage is TRBJ2-3; D gene ambiguous. Trimming took off 2 bases at V and 3 bases at J, with 9 bases between the two ends. The length of the CDR3 is 14 residues. CDR1 and CDR2 from the germline V gene are MNHNS and SASEGT. CDR3 sequence (DNA): TGTGCCAGCAGTGAACCGTCAAGGACAGATACGCAGTATTTT. It encodes CASSEPSRTDTQYF.